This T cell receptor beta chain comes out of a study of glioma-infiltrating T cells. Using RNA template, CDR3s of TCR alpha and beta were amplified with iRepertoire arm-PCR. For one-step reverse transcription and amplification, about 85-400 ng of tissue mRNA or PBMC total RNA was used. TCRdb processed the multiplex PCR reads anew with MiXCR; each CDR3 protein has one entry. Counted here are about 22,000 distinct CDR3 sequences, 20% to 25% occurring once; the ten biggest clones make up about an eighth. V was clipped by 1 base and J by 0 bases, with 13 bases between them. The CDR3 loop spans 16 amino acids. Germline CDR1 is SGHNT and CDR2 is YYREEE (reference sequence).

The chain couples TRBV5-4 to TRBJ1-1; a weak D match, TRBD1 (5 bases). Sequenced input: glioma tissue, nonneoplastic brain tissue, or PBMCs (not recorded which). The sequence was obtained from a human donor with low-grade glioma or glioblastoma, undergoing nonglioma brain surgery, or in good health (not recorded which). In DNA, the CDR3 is TGTGCCAGCAGCTTGTTGTCAGGGCTAATGAACACTGAAGCTTTCTTT. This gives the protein CASSLLSGLMNTEAFF.